These 2 T cell receptor beta chains came from one sample sequenced in a study of cytomegalovirus exposure and HLA in healthy donors listed by TCRdb under 2017. Library creation used the immunoSEQ multiplex PCR assay. A mixture of 60 forward primers for TCR Vbeta segments and 13 reverse primers for TCR Jbeta segments was used in the multiplex PCR. Sourced from immuneACCESS, this table was stored by TCRdb with only in-frame sequences that have V and J called. A share of the clones is absent; for the studies checked, an unresolved V gene accounts for under half, and the remainder has no known explanation. This sample holds more than 95,000 clones; around 74% were observed only once. 4.2% of the sample is held by the ten biggest clonotypes. Sample: PBMCs. Every receptor here comes from a woman between 45 and 60 years old in good health and CMV-seropositive.

With regard to this clone: The junction departs from the called germline gene at one end, perhaps through a read error. CDR3: CARRFKLPAHF. The CDR3 region has the DNA TGTGCCAGAAGATTCAAACTCCCCGCCCATTTT. The V call is TRBV5-3, the J call TRBJ1-3, with unresolved D. TRBV5-3 is filed as an ORF, its function uncertain. This CDR3 has 11 residues.

This clone was observed a handful of times. This chain links TRBV5-4 with TRBJ2-5; TRBD1 aligns across 8 bases. CDR1 SGHNT and CDR2 YYREEE come from the germline V gene (reference sequence). V was clipped by 0 bases and J by 6 bases; unmatched bases: 10. The CDR3 extends over 16 amino acids. Here the CDR3 reads CASSLAPGGVTKTQYF. CDR3 coding DNA: TGTGCCAGCAGCTTGGCCCCAGGGGGCGTAACTAAGACCCAGTACTTC.